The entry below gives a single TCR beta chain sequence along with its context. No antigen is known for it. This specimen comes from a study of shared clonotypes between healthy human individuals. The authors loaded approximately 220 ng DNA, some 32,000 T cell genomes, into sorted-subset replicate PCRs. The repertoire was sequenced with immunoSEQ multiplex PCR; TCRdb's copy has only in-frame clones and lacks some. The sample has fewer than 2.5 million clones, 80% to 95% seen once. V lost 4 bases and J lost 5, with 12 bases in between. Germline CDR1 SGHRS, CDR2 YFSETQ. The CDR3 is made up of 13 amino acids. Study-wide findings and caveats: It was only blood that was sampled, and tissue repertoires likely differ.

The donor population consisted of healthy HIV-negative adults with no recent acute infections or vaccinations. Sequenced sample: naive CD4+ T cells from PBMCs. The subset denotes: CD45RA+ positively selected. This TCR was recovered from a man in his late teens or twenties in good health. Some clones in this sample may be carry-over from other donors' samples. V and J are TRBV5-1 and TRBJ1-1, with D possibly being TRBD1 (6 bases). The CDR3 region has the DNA TGCGCCAGCAGCCAGCCCCAGGGGACTGAAGCTTTCTTT. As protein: CASSQPQGTEAFF.